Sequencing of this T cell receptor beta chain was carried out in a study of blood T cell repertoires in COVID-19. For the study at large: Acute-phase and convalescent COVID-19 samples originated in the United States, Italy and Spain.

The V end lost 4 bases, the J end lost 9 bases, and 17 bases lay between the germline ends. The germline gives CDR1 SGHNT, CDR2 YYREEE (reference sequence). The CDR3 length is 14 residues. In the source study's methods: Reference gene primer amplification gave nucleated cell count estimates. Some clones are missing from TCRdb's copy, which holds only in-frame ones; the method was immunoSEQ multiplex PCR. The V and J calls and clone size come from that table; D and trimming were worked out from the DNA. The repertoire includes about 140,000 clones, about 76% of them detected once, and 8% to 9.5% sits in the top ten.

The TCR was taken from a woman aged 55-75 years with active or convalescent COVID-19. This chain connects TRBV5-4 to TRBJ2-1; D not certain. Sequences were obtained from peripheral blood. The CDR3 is CASSRPAKRGEQFF. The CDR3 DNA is TGTGCCAGCAGCCGTCCGGCCAAGCGAGGTGAGCAGTTCTTC.